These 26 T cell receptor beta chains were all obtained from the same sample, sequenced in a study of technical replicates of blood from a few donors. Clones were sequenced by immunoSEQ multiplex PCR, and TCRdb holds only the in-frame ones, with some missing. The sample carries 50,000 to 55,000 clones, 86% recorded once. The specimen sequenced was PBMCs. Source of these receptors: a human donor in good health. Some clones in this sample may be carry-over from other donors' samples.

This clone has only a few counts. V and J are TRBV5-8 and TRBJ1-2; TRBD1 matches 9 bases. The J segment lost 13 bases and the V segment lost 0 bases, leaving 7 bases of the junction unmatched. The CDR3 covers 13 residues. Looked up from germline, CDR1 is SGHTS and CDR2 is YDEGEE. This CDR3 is CASSLAGTGRFTF. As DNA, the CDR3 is TGTGCCAGCAGCTTGGCAGGGACAGGGCGGTTCACCTTC.

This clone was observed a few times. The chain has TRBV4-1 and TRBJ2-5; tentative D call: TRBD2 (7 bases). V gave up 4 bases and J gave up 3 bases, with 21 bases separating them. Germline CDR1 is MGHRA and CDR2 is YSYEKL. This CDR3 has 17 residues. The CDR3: CASSLYPGGGGEETQYF. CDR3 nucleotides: TGCGCCAGCAGCCTGTACCCCGGCGGAGGGGGGGAAGAGACCCAGTACTTC.

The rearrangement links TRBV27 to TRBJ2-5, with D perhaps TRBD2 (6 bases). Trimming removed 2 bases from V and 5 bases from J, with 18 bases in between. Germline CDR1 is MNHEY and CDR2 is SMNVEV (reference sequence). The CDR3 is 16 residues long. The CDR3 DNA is TGTGCCAGCAGTTTAAGGCCGCCGCGGGGCCGGGAGACCCAGTACTTC. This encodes CASSLRPPRGRETQYF.

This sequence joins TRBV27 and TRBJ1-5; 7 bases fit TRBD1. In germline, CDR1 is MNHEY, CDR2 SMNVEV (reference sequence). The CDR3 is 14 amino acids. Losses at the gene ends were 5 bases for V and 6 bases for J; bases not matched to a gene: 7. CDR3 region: CASSNDRAGQPQHF. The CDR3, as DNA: TGTGCCAGCAGTAACGACAGGGCAGGTCAGCCCCAGCATTTT.

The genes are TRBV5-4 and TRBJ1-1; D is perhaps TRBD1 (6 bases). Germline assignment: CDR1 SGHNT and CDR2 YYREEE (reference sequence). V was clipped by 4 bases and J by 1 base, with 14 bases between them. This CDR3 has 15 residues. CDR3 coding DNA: TGTGCCAGCAGCGGGGGCGGAAAGAAGAACACTGAAGCTTTCTTT. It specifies CASSGGGKKNTEAFF.

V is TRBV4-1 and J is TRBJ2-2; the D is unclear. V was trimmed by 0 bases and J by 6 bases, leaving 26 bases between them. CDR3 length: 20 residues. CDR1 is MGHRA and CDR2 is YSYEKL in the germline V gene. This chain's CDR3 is CASSQDADKTLRLLSGELFF. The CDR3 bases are TGCGCCAGCAGCCAAGATGCCGACAAAACCCTCCGCCTTTTATCCGGGGAGCTGTTTTTT.

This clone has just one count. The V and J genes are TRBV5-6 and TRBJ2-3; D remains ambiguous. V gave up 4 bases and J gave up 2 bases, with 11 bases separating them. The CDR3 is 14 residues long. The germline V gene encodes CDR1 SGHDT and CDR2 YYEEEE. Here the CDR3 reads CASSPSSSTDTQYF. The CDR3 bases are TGTGCCAGCAGCCCGTCGTCCTCCACAGATACGCAGTATTTT.

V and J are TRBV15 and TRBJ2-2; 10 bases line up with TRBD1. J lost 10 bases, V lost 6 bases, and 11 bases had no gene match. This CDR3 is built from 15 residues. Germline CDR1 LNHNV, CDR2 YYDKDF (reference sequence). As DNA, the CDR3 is TGTGCCACCAGTAGACAGGGGGCGATCAATCAGGAGCTGTTTTTT. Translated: CATSRQGAINQELFF.

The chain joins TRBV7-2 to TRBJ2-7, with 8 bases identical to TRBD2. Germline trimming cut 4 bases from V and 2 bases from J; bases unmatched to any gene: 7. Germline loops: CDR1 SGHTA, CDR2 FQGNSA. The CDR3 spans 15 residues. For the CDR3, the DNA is TGTGCCAGCAGCTCTTATAGCGGGGCGGCCTACGAGCAGTACTTC. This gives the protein CASSSYSGAAYEQYF.

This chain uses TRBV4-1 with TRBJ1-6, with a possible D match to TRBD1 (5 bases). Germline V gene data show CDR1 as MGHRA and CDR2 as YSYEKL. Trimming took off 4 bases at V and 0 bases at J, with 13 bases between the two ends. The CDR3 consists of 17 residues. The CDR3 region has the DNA TGCGCCAGCAGCCCATCGGGGGTAAGCTCCTATAATTCACCCCTCCACTTT. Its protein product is CASSPSGVSSYNSPLHF.

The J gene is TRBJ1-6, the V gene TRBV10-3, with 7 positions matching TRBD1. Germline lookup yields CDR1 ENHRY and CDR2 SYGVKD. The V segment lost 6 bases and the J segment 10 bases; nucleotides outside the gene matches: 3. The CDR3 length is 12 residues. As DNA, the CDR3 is TGTGCCATCAGGACAGGGAGATCACCCCTCCACTTT. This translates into CAIRTGRSPLHF.

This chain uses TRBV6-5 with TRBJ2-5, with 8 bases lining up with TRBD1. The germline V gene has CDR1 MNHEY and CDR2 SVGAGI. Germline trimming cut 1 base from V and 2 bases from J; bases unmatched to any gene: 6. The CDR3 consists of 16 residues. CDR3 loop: CASSYYGTGRQETQYF. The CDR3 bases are TGTGCCAGCAGTTACTACGGGACAGGAAGACAAGAGACCCAGTACTTC.

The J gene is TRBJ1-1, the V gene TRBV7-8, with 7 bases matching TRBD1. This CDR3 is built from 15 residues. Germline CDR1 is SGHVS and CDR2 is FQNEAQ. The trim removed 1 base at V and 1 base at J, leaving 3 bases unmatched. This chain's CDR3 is CASSLEGARNTEAFF. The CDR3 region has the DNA TGTGCCAGCAGCTTAGAGGGGGCCAGGAACACTGAAGCTTTCTTT.

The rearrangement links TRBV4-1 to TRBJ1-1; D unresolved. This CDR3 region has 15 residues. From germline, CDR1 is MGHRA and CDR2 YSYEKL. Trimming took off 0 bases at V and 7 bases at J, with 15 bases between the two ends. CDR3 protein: CASSQDYTRHGEAFF. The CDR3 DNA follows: TGCGCCAGCAGCCAAGATTATACCCGACATGGTGAAGCTTTCTTT.

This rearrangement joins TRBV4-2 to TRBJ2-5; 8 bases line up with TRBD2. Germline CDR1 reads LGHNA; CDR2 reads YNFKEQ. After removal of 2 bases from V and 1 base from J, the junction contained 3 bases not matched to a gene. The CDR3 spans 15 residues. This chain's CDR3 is CASSQSSGFQETQYF. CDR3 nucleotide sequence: TGTGCCAGCAGCCAATCTAGCGGGTTCCAAGAGACCCAGTACTTC.

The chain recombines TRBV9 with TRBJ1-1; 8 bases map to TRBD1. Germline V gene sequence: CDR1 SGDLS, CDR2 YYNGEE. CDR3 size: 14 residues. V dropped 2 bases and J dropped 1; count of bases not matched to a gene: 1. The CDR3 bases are TGTGCCAGCAGCGTCCAGGGGGCGAACACTGAAGCTTTCTTT. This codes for CASSVQGANTEAFF.

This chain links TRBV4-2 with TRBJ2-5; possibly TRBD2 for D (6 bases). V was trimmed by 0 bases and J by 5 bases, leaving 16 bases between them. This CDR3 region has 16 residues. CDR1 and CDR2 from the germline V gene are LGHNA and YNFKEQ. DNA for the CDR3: TGTGCCAGCAGCCAAGATCCTAGCAGCGGGTGGGAGACCCAGTACTTC. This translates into CASSQDPSSGWETQYF.

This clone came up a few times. Here the CDR3 DNA reads TGTGCCAGCAGCACCTACTTAGCGTCCGACGAGCAGTACTTC. Translating gives CASSTYLASDEQYF. This chain uses TRBV7-2 with TRBJ2-7; D is perhaps TRBD2 (5 bases). The V gene's germline CDR1 is SGHTA and CDR2 FQGNSA. V was trimmed by 5 bases and J by 5 bases, leaving 16 bases between them. The length of the CDR3 is 14 residues.

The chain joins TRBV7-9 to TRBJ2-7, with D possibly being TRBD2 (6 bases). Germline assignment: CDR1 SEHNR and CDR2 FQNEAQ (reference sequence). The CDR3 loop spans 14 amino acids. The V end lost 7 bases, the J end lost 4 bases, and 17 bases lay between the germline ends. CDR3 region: CASTIFGRGYEQYF. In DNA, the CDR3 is TGTGCCAGCACCATTTTCGGGAGAGGTTACGAGCAGTACTTC.

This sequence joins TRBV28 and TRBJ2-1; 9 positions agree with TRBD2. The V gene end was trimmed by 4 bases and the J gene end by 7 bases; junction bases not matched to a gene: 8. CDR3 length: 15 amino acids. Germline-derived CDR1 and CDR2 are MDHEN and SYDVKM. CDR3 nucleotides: TGTGCCAGCAGTTCTAGCGGGAAGTTCGGAAATGAGCAGTTCTTC. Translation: CASSSSGKFGNEQFF.

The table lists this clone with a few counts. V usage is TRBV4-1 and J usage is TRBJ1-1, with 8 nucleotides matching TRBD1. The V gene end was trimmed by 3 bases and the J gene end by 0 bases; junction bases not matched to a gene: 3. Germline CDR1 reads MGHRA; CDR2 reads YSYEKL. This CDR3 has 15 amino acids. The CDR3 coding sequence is TGCGCCAGCAGCCATGTCAGGGGGCTGAACACTGAAGCTTTCTTT. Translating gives CASSHVRGLNTEAFF.

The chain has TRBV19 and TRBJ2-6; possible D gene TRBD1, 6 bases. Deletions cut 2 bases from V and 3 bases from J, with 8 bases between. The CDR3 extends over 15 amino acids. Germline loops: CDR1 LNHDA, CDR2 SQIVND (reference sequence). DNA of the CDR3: TGTGCCAGTAGTATAAGGACAGTTGGGGCCAACGTCCTGACTTTC. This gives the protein CASSIRTVGANVLTF.

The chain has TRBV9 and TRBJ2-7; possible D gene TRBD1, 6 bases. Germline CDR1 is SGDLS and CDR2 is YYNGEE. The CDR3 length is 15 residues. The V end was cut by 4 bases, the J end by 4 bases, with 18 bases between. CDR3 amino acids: CASSPGLGQSYEQYF. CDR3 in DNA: TGTGCCAGCAGCCCAGGCCTAGGACAGAGTTACGAGCAGTACTTC.

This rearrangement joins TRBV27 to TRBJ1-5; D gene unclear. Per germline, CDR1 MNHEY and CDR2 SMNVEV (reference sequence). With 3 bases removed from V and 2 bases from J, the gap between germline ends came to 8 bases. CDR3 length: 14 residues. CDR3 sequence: CASSLGQGNQPQHF. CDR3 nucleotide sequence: TGTGCCAGCAGTTTGGGCCAGGGCAATCAGCCCCAGCATTTT.

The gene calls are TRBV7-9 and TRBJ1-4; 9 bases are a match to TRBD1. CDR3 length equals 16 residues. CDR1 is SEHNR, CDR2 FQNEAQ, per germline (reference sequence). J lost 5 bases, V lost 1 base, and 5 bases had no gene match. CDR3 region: CASSLGTGVGNEKLFF. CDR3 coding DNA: TGTGCCAGCAGCTTAGGGACAGGGGTGGGAAATGAAAAACTGTTTTTT.

CDR3 nucleotides: TGTGCCTGGAGTCCTGGACTAGCGGGACACAATGAGCAGTTCTTC. It yields the protein CAWSPGLAGHNEQFF. V and J are TRBV30 and TRBJ2-1, with 12 nucleotides matching TRBD2. Germline V gene data show CDR1 as GTSNPN and CDR2 as SVGIG (reference sequence). V was clipped by 2 bases and J by 5 bases; unmatched bases: 4. This CDR3 is 15 amino acids long. Full variable domain (rest looked up from reference TRBV30 and TRBJ2-1): SQTIHQWPATLVQPVGSPLSLECTVEGTSNPNLYWYRQAAGRGLQLLFYSVGIGQISSEVPQNLSASRPQDRQFILSSKKLLLSDSGFYLCAWSPGLAGHNEQFFGPGTRLTVL.